This paragraph covers one T cell receptor (beta chain) sequence. The authors' processing: The authors estimated nucleated cell counts from reference gene primer amplification. Data came from immunoSEQ multiplex PCR; TCRdb stores just in-frame clones and leaves some out. For V, J and clone size, that table is used; D and trimming come from the DNA. Among roughly 85,000 clones listed, over 70% were seen once. Germline V CDR1 and CDR2: SGHDT, YYEEEE. This CDR3 has 15 residues. The ends lost 2 bases at V and 4 bases at J; junction bases unmatched: 4. The sample originates from a study of blood T cell repertoires in COVID-19.

The chain uses TRBV5-6 and TRBJ1-4, with 8 bases matching TRBD1. The source material was peripheral blood. The TCR sequence derives from a human donor in a cohort sampled during active COVID-19. Written as DNA, the CDR3 is TGTGCCAGCAGCTTTCGACAGGGGTTTAATGAAAAACTGTTTTTT. Protein sequence: CASSFRQGFNEKLFF.